The T cell receptor (beta chain) under discussion was sequenced for a study of blood T cell repertoires in COVID-19. V was clipped by 3 bases and J by 5 bases; unmatched bases: 6. CDR1 is MNHNS, CDR2 SASEGT, per germline. The CDR3 is made up of 14 amino acids. Generated by immunoSEQ multiplex PCR, the TCRdb table keeps only in-frame clones and is missing some. The table has about 260,000 clones, around 84% seen once. The sample was PBMCs or T cells enriched from blood (not recorded which). This receptor was taken from a young man with acute COVID-19. The chain couples TRBV6-1 to TRBJ2-5, with TRBD2 matching over 7 bases. The CDR3 region has the DNA TGTGCCAGCAGTGAGGGACTACGGATCGAGACCCAGTACTTC. It yields the protein CASSEGLRIETQYF.